This T cell receptor (beta chain) was identified in a study of blood T cell repertoires in COVID-19. Study overall: PBMCs, B-cell-depleted T cells, or T cells were the source of the cDNA or gDNA that made up the material.

This CDR3 region has 12 residues. V was trimmed by 3 bases and J by 6 bases, leaving 8 bases between them. Germline V lookup: CDR1 DFQATT, CDR2 SNEGSKA (reference sequence). The data were produced by immunoSEQ multiplex PCR, yet TCRdb's version contains in-frame clones alone and is incomplete. Of tens of thousands of clones in the sample, roughly 84% were seen once. V gene TRBV20-1 combines with J gene TRBJ2-2; D is ambiguous. This sequence originates from a man aged 70 or older with acute or convalescent COVID-19. The sample taken for sequencing was peripheral blood. For the CDR3, the DNA is TGCAGTGCTAGTGAGTCCGCCGGGGAGCTGTTTTTT. This sequence encodes CSASESAGELFF.